Reported below is one T cell receptor (beta chain). Its antigen is not known. The V gene lost 0 bases and the J gene lost 1 base, with 14 bases spanning the gap. Per germline, CDR1 SGHTA and CDR2 FQGNSA. CDR3 length: 17 amino acids. This record belongs to a study of cytomegalovirus exposure and HLA in healthy donors. Study findings and constraints: Later, an analysis showed that TCR beta chains associated with HLA were more clonally expanded than others that were equally common. One variant, a missense change in DCLRE1C, was linked in a later analysis to TCR beta V- and J-gene trimming. The CMV antigen specificity of a few CMV-associated chains was confirmed through in vitro analysis. One later analysis reportedly identified an Asian-associated ancestry cluster that showed fewer N-insertions than the approximately 710-donor mean.

Researchers ran the PCR with 60 Vbeta and 13 Jbeta primers. This table comes from immunoSEQ multiplex PCR, and its TCRdb copy is limited to in-frame clones, with some not included. The table shows 150,000 to 200,000 clones, with 70% occurring only once. The source of this sequence is a man aged 18 to 30 in good health and CMV-seropositive. The sample consisted of PBMCs. The chain combines TRBV7-2 with TRBJ2-3; possibly TRBD2 for D (5 bases). CDR3 bases: TGTGCCAGCAGCTTAGCCCCACTTGGGAGTGGCACAGATACGCAGTATTTT. Encoded protein: CASSLAPLGSGTDTQYF.